This paragraph covers one TCR beta chain sequence. Its target is not known. The study ran its PCR with 60 Vbeta and 13 Jbeta primers. Sequencing used immunoSEQ multiplex PCR; TCRdb keeps in-frame clones, though not all of them. The sample consists of 200,000 to 250,000 clones, about 80% of them appearing once. The sample originates from a study of cytomegalovirus exposure and HLA in healthy donors. Regarding the study as a whole: According to the study, around 160 TCR beta chains were cytomegalovirus-associated. Later analysis suggested most CMV-associated TCR beta chains were HLA-restricted.

This CDR3 spans 13 amino acids. V gave up 4 bases and J gave up 6 bases, with 12 bases separating them. Per germline, CDR1 MNHEY and CDR2 SVGAGI. V is TRBV6-5 and J is TRBJ1-2; D may be TRBD1 (5 bases). Sequenced: PBMCs. The sequence came from an older woman in good health and CMV-seropositive. The chain's CDR3 is CASSLSGGDGYTF. CDR3 coding DNA: TGTGCCAGCAGTTTATCTGGGGGGGATGGCTACACCTTC.